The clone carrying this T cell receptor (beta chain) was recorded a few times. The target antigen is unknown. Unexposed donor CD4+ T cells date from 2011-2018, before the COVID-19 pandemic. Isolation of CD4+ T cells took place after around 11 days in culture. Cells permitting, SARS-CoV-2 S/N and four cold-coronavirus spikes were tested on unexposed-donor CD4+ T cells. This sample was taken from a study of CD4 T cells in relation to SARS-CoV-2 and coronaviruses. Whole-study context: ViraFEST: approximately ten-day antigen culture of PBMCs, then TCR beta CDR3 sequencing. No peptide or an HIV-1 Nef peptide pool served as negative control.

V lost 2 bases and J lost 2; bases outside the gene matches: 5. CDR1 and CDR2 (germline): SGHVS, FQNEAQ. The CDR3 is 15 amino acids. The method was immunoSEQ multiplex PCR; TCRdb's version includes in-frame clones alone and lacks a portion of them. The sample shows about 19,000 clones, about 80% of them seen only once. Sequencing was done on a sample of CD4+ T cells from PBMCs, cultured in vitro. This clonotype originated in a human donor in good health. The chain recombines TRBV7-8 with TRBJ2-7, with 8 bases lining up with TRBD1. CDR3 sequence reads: CASSLKRDRPYEQYF. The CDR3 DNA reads TGTGCCAGCAGCTTAAAGAGGGACAGGCCCTACGAGCAGTACTTC. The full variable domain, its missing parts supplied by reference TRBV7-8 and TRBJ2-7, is GAGVSQSPRYKVAKRGQDVALRCDPISGHVSLFWYQQALGQGPEFLTYFQNEAQLDKSGLPSDRFFAERPEGSVSTLKIQRTQQEDSAVYLCASSLKRDRPYEQYFGPGTRLTVT.